The clone carrying this T cell receptor (beta chain) showed up just a few times. Its antigen is not identified. In every case, the donor was a healthy Caucasian. A universal primer site arose from template switching, and cDNA bore unique molecular identifiers. TCRdb processed the 5' RACE reads anew with MiXCR; each CDR3 protein has one entry. The sample has roughly 490,000 distinct CDR3 sequences, roughly an eighth seen once. The sample is drawn from a study of identical twins. General study findings and limits: Excess sharing by twins proved weaker in beta out-of-frame sequences.

The CDR3 sequence is 14 residues long. Trimming shortened V by 6 bases and J by 9 bases, and 15 bases separated the two germline ends. The data also belong to a second study, concerning yellow fever vaccine responses in identical twins. This second study notes: Twins' vaccine T cell responses reportedly seemed partly convergent and partly personalized.

The clonotype comes from a young woman in good health. The chain employs TRBV12-3 or TRBV12-4 and TRBJ1-6; perhaps TRBD1 as D (6 bases). Sequencing was done on a sample of CD4+ T cells sorted from blood. CDR3 in amino acids: CASSLGQTGSPLHF. CDR3 in DNA: TGTGCCAGCAGCCTAGGACAGACGGGTTCACCCCTCCACTTT.